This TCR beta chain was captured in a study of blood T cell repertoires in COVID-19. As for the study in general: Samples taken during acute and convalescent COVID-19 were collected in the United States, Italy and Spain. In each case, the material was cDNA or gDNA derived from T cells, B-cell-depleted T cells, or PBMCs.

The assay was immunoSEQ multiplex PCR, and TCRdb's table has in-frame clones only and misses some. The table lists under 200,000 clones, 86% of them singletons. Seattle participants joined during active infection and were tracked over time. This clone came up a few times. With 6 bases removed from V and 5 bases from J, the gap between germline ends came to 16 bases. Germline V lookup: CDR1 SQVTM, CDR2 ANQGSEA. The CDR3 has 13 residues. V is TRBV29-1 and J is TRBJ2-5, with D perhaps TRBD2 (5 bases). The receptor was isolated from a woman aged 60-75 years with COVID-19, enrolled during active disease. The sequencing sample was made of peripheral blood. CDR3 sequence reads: CSVRPTPGETQYF. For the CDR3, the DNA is TGCAGCGTGCGGCCGACCCCGGGGGAGACCCAGTACTTC.